This T cell receptor beta chain was sequenced for a study of regulatory T cells in long-lasting Graves disease. This clonotype came up a few times. Time point given: newly diagnosed GD, antithyroid drugs for less than 3 months. Following extraction of RNA from PBMCs, that RNA was used to make the TCR library. Blood from the periphery, approximately 8.5 milliliters in all, was drawn into EDTA tubes. Building the TCR beta libraries relied on iRepertoire HTBI primers, and CDR3 regions underwent Arm-PCR. From the multiplex PCR reads, TCRdb called clonotypes with MiXCR, one entry per CDR3 protein. The table lists around 500,000 distinct CDR3 sequences, 12% of them singletons, with over 7% in the top ten. The sample was also reused in another study, on T cells in Graves' hyperthyroidism and ophthalmopathy.

The specimen comprised peripheral blood mononuclear cells (PBMCs), sampled at new diagnosis, from a patient treated with antithyroid drugs. This receptor was obtained from a woman under 40 with Graves disease.

The CDR3 nucleotides read TGTGCCAGCAGCAGACTAGCGGAGAACACCGGGGAGCTGTTTTTT. The encoded protein is CASSRLAENTGELFF. The V call is TRBV6-1, the J call TRBJ2-2; 9 bases fit TRBD2. The CDR3 consists of 15 residues. The V segment lost 6 bases and the J segment 1 base; nucleotides outside the gene matches: 3. Germline CDR1 and CDR2: MNHNS and SASEGT.